A single sample gave rise to the 6 T cell receptor beta chains below, sequenced in a study of OX40 agonist ivuxolimab in advanced cancers. Method: immunoSEQ multiplex PCR; TCRdb's copy keeps in-frame clones and lacks some. Of about 54,000 clones in the sample, about four fifths were seen once. Sequencing used CD4+ or CD8+ T cells sorted from blood, obtained in a trial of the OX40 agonist ivuxolimab. The receptors originated from an adult with an advanced solid tumor such as melanoma, head and neck, liver or kidney cancer.

The chain joins TRBV27 to TRBJ2-1, with TRBD2 identical over 14 bases. With 6 bases clipped from V and 15 bases from J, the junction kept 13 bases outside the gene matches. The CDR3 has 15 residues. Germline V gene lookup returns CDR1 MNHEY and CDR2 SMNVEV (reference sequence). CDR3 sequence (DNA): TGTGCCAGCAGACAAACCGGGACTAGCGGGAGAGGGATGTTCTTC. This sequence encodes CASRQTGTSGRGMFF.

The V and J genes are TRBV28 and TRBJ2-1; D not certain. The CDR3 has 14 residues. CDR1 and CDR2 from the germline V gene are MDHEN and SYDVKM. The V end was cut by 6 bases, the J end by 4 bases, with 13 bases between. CDR3 sequence reads: CASSLDRQYNEQFF. The CDR3 nucleotides read TGTGCCAGCAGCCTGGATCGCCAATACAATGAGCAGTTCTTC.

The V call is TRBV28, the J call TRBJ2-7, with 9 bases fitting TRBD1. V lost 7 bases, J lost 7 bases, and 14 bases stayed unmatched. The CDR3 extends over 15 amino acids. Germline CDR1 MDHEN, CDR2 SYDVKM. CDR3: CASNFIGTGKGEQYF. The CDR3 coding sequence is TGTGCCAGCAACTTCATTGGGACAGGGAAAGGGGAGCAGTACTTC.

The chain is built from TRBV19 and TRBJ2-2, with D possibly being TRBD1 (6 bases). Germline-derived CDR1 and CDR2 are LNHDA and SQIVND (reference sequence). This CDR3 is 14 amino acids long. Trimming shortened V by 3 bases and J by 8 bases, and 13 bases separated the two germline ends. For the CDR3, the DNA is TGTGCCAGTAGTATGATGGGGGCCATAGGGGAGCTGTTTTTT. It specifies CASSMMGAIGELFF.

J is TRBJ2-3 and V is TRBV7-3, with 9 positions matching TRBD2. This CDR3 comprises 14 residues. V trimming: 5 bases; J trimming: 7 bases; junction bases outside the gene matches: 7. Germline values: CDR1 SGHTA, CDR2 FQGTGA. CDR3 DNA sequence: TGTGCCAGCAGCCTAGCGGGAAGACGAAATACGCAGTATTTT. It specifies CASSLAGRRNTQYF. The full variable domain, its missing parts supplied by reference TRBV7-3 and TRBJ2-3, is GAGVSQTPSNKVTEKGKYVELRCDPISGHTALYWYRQSLGQGPEFLIYFQGTGAADDSGLPNDRFFAVRPEGSVSTLKIQRTERGDSAVYLCASSLAGRRNTQYFGPGTRLTVL.

The chain combines TRBV5-4 with TRBJ1-2; maybe TRBD1 (5 bases). Deletions cut 0 bases from V and 1 base from J, with 10 bases between. Germline V gives CDR1 SGHNT, CDR2 YYREEE (reference sequence). The length of the CDR3 is 15 residues. The CDR3, as DNA: TGTGCCAGCAGCTTGGGGCAGGGACTTAACTATGGCTACACCTTC. Protein: CASSLGQGLNYGYTF.